This TCR beta chain was sequenced in a study of blood T cells in healthy people across ages (dated by TCRdb to the mid-2010s). Study-wide context: In model experiments, template switching captured about one uniquely barcoded TCR beta cDNA molecule for every two T cells. Age-related changes in TCR beta repertoire diversity were measured in the study by deep sequencing normalized with unique cDNA molecular identifiers. Four age groups were formed from the donors: young (average about 15 years), middle-aged (around 37), aged (approximately 60) and long-lived (roughly 81). Donors of different ages were randomly distributed across sequencing lanes to avoid experimental bias. Two additional independent replicas of 1 million unique cDNA reads from the same blood draw were analyzed for two donors (one aged 18 to 30 and one aged 80 or older).

Reading the germline V gene gives CDR1 MNHEY and CDR2 SVGEGT. V loses 2 bases, J loses 3 bases, and the germline ends lie 26 bases apart. From its cysteine to its phenylalanine, the CDR3 spans 19 amino acids. Kept here is only the CDR3 DNA, which spans 57 bases and is read in frame from base 1. The approximately 41 donors, aged about 6 to 100 years, were systemically healthy Caucasian individuals from Russia. Ten milliliters of peripheral blood were drawn from each donor into EDTA-treated Vacutainer tubes. Ficoll-Paque density-gradient centrifugation was used to isolate PBMCs, with at least 6 million per sample. Trizol reagent was used to extract total RNA from PBMCs, with at least 5.5 micrograms per sample. Naive CD45RAhigh/CD27high T cell percentages were measured by flow cytometry on a PBMC aliquot from every donor. Study-wide conclusions, independent of this receptor: As age increased, observed TCR beta diversity per million T cells dropped in a roughly linear way, and a significant reduction was already evident by age 40. Conclusive comparison of naive and antigen-experienced compartments was prevented by the profiling of bulk unsorted PBMCs. Estimates of total diversity from one million sequenced T cells were regarded as lower bounds and underestimates. Because the CMV infection status of the donors was unknown, age-related changes in expanded clonotypes may potentially have been confounded. A strong correlation was found between observed TCR beta diversity and the percentage of naive T cells measured by flow cytometry. Compared with the aged group, the long-lived group had more naive CD4+ T cells, fewer expanded clones and increased TCR diversity, suggesting age selection.

Concerning this clonotype: Its antigen is not yet known. Per-base qualities were not stored, and no clone one base away is much larger.

Library construction relied on 5' RACE. TCRdb shows the sequencer as Illumina HiSeq 2500. A second about 6 to 11 cycle PCR used a sample-barcoded 5' primer and a J-beta primer mix. A template-switch 5' adaptor carrying 12 random nucleotides introduced a unique molecular identifier onto each TCR beta cDNA molecule. Each sample yielded at least 2.5 million CDR3-containing paired-end reads. All of the RNA was converted into first-strand cDNA using the Mint cDNA synthesis kit, with a TRBC-specific oligonucleotide serving as the primer. All cDNA was treated with uracil-DNA glycosylase and then went through a first 18-cycle PCR with the universal primers M1SS and BC2_uni_R. The authors' analysis ran thus. For normalization, 1 million high-quality reads were randomly selected from each sample, with every read carrying a distinct molecular identifier. Instead of being binned into consensus sequences, reads that shared molecular identifiers were thrown out. MiTCR, with a Q25 quality threshold and the strictest error-elimination algorithm, was used for CDR3 identification, clonotype clustering and error correction. A nonparametric unseen species model with Euler transformation was used to estimate lower-bound total TCR beta diversity. TCRdb trimmed the raw reads at Q25, called clones with MiXCR and kept productive beta chains. Duplicate CDR3 protein sequences are folded into a single record with the most common DNA and genes. TCRdb, rather than the study authors, made the V and J calls. The sample profile shows hundreds of thousands of distinct CDR3 sequences; 58% of them were found once. Around 20% of the sample goes to the ten largest clones.

The TCR comes from a young man in good health. Sequencing was performed on blood. This chain joins TRBV6-2 or TRBV6-3 to TRBJ2-7, with a tentative D gene TRBD2 over 6 matching bases. The CDR3 region: CASSYPTTLIVGGDYEQYF. Here is the DNA: TGTGCCAGCAGTTACCCAACGACCCTGATCGTGGGGGGAGACTACGAGCAGTACTTC.